This T cell receptor beta chain was observed in a study of blood T cells in healthy people across ages. On the study more broadly: Using template switching, researchers captured about one barcoded beta molecule for each two T cells.

CDR1 is MNHEY and CDR2 is SVGAGI in the germline V gene. This CDR3 is built from 15 residues. Between the trimmed V and J ends, which lost 2 bases and 8 bases, there was a span of 15 bases. Sample-barcoded 5' priming and a J-beta primer mix drove a second PCR of roughly 6 to 12 cycles. MiXCR was run by TCRdb on the 5' RACE reads, yielding one entry per CDR3 protein. The table records over a million distinct CDR3 sequences, 35% to 45% of them present only once. The TCR comes from a woman aged 18-29 years in good health. The chain uses TRBV6-5 and TRBJ1-4; the D gene is possibly TRBD1 (5 bases). Sample: blood. The DNA for the CDR3 is TGTGCCAGCAGTTACGAAGCGGGGGGAACCGAAAAACTGTTTTTT. The encoded protein is CASSYEAGGTEKLFF.